This TCR beta chain was identified in a study of molecular identifiers for immune sequencing clone quantification. V was cut by 7 bases and J by 2 bases, with 13 bases left in between. The CDR3 is 14 amino acids. The germline V gene encodes CDR1 LNHNV and CDR2 YYDKDF (reference sequence). Libraries from naive CD8 cells were generated from approximately 20,000 to 980,000 sorted cells (with 10%, 30% or 50% RNA). Naive CD8 T cells were FACS-sorted by CD8+CD4-CCR7+CD45RA+ markers. TCRdb reprocessed the PCR reads with MiXCR, giving one entry per CDR3 protein. The sample contains about 320,000 distinct CDR3 sequences, roughly 24% of which appear only once.

Sequencing was performed on naive CD8+ T cells from blood, with Jurkat cell RNA spiked in. Subset reported: FACS-sorted CD8+CD4-CCR7+CD45RA+ naive T cells. The chain uses TRBV15 and TRBJ2-3; no clear D gene. This sequence originates from a human donor in good health. Some libraries in this study had Jurkat cell RNA spiked in. This chain's CDR3 is CATNQDTYTDTQYF. The CDR3 nucleotides read TGTGCCACCAACCAAGACACCTACACAGATACGCAGTATTTT.